These 22 T cell receptor beta chains came from one sample sequenced in a study of PD-1 blockade in classical Hodgkin lymphoma. Time point defined: cycle 4 day 1 (C4D1), after 6 weeks of nivolumab. Relapse after autologous stem cell transplantation occurred in every patient, and brentuximab vedotin exposure varied. Generated by immunoSEQ multiplex PCR, the TCRdb table keeps only in-frame clones and is missing some. The repertoire has approximately 96,000 clones, about 92% of them found once; the top ten carry around 2%. The specimen was peripheral blood mononuclear cells (PBMCs), collected before the fourth cycle of nivolumab. The receptors shown here come from a human donor with classical Hodgkin lymphoma.

The chain has TRBV19 and TRBJ2-3; D ambiguous. CDR3 length equals 15 residues. V was pared by 8 bases and J by 1 base, with 16 bases between. Germline loops: CDR1 LNHDA, CDR2 SQIVND (reference sequence). CDR3 DNA sequence: TGTGCCAGTTGCCCATGGCTACCGTGCACAGATACGCAGTATTTT. Its translation is CASCPWLPCTDTQYF. The full variable domain, completed using reference TRBV19 and TRBJ2-3, is DGGITQSPKYLFRKEGQNVTLSCEQNLNHDAMYWYRQDPGQGLRLIYYSQIVNDFQKGDIAEGYSVSREKKESFPLTVTSAQKNPTAFYLCASCPWLPCTDTQYFGPGTRLTVL.

The genes are TRBV28 and TRBJ2-7, with 7 bases aligning to TRBD1. CDR1 is MDHEN, CDR2 SYDVKM, per germline. J lost 1 base, V lost 2 bases, and 11 bases had no gene match. This CDR3 spans 17 amino acids. The CDR3 loop reads CASSLPRTGQRSYEQYF. The CDR3 DNA is TGTGCCAGCAGTTTACCCAGGACAGGCCAAAGGTCCTACGAGCAGTACTTC.

V and J are TRBV30 and TRBJ1-1; the D is unclear. The CDR3 totals 11 residues. The V gene lost 5 bases and the J gene lost 4 bases, with 8 bases spanning the gap. The germline gives CDR1 GTSNPN, CDR2 SVGIG (reference sequence). Here the CDR3 reads CAWVWATEAFF. For the CDR3, the DNA is TGTGCCTGGGTTTGGGCCACTGAAGCTTTCTTT.

The chain joins TRBV28 to TRBJ2-1; TRBD2 aligns across 11 bases. The CDR3 is 20 residues long. CDR1 MDHEN and CDR2 SYDVKM come from the germline V gene. Trimming took 3 bases from V and 0 from J; bases not matched to a gene: 13. CDR3 in amino acids: CASSFGKVVAGGYSYNEQFF. The CDR3 DNA is TGTGCCAGCAGTTTCGGAAAGGTAGTAGCGGGAGGGTACTCCTACAATGAGCAGTTCTTC.

V gene TRBV25-1 combines with J gene TRBJ1-2, with D possibly TRBD1 on 6 matching bases. From germline, CDR1 is MGHDK and CDR2 SYGVNS. V was shortened by 8 bases and J by 5 bases, with 24 bases between the two germline ends. The CDR3 sequence is 16 residues long. DNA of the CDR3: TGTGCCAGCGGAGGTACTCGGGGGGACGGGACATATGGCTACACCTTC. As protein: CASGGTRGDGTYGYTF.

The chain combines TRBV7-9 with TRBJ1-6, with TRBD1 matching 10 bases. The CDR3 extends over 15 amino acids. In germline, CDR1 is SEHNR, CDR2 FQNEAQ (reference sequence). With 5 bases clipped from V and 5 bases from J, the junction kept 3 bases outside the gene matches. CDR3 sequence: CASSSGQGDNSPLHF. In nucleotides, the CDR3 is TGTGCCAGCAGCAGCGGACAGGGGGATAATTCACCCCTCCACTTT.

The V and J genes are TRBV18 and TRBJ2-6; D may be TRBD1 (6 bases). This CDR3 comprises 15 residues. The V end was cut by 5 bases, the J end by 4 bases, with 12 bases between. The V gene's germline CDR1 is KGHSH and CDR2 LQKENI. CDR3 nucleotides: TGTGCCAGCTCAGCTGCAGGGGCCGGGGCCAACGTCCTGACTTTC. It encodes CASSAAGAGANVLTF.

The V call is TRBV11-1, the J call TRBJ2-3, with 9 bases that match TRBD1. Trimming took 5 bases from V and 3 from J; bases not matched to a gene: 9. This CDR3 region has 16 residues. The germline V gene has CDR1 SGHAT and CDR2 FQDESV (reference sequence). The CDR3 loop is CASSPTRDRETDTQYF. CDR3 coding DNA: TGTGCCAGCAGCCCCACCCGGGACAGGGAGACAGATACGCAGTATTTT. Combining the CDR3 with reference TRBV11-1 and TRBJ2-3 gives the whole variable domain EAEVAQSPRYKITEKSQAVAFWCDPISGHATLYWYRQILGQGPELLVQFQDESVVDDSQLPKDRFSAERLKGVDSTLKIQPAELGDSAMYLCASSPTRDRETDTQYFGPGTRLTVL.

This clone was picked up one time. This rearrangement joins TRBV6-5 to TRBJ2-1, with D perhaps TRBD2 (6 bases). This CDR3 spans 15 amino acids. Trimming removed 6 bases from V and 7 bases from J, with 19 bases in between. CDR1 is MNHEY, CDR2 SVGAGI, per germline. CDR3 amino acids: CASRAGTPGANEQFF. CDR3 sequence (DNA): TGTGCCAGCAGGGCCGGGACTCCGGGAGCTAATGAGCAGTTCTTC.

This chain connects TRBV6-5 to TRBJ2-1; D not resolved. CDR1 is MNHEY, CDR2 SVGAGI, per germline. The CDR3 sequence is 14 residues long. The V end was cut by 6 bases, the J end by 3 bases, with 12 bases between. The CDR3 nucleotides read TGTGCCAGCAGAACTTCGCCCGGCTACAATGAGCAGTTCTTC. This sequence encodes CASRTSPGYNEQFF.

CDR3 protein: CASSHISGNTEAFF. In DNA form, the CDR3 reads TGCGCCAGCAGCCATATCTCGGGGAACACTGAAGCTTTCTTT. This chain uses TRBV4-1 with TRBJ1-1; D remains ambiguous. With 3 bases removed from V and 1 base from J, the gap between germline ends came to 9 bases. The CDR3 loop spans 14 amino acids. CDR1 MGHRA and CDR2 YSYEKL come from the germline V gene.

This clone was seen just once. This rearrangement joins TRBV28 to TRBJ2-5, with 8 bases fitting TRBD2. The trim removed 7 bases at V and 2 bases at J, leaving 18 bases unmatched. CDR1 is MDHEN, CDR2 SYDVKM, per germline. The CDR3 contains 18 residues. The CDR3 coding sequence is TGTGCCAGCAAACACGGGAGGGGATTAGCGGGCCTGCAAGAGACCCAGTACTTC. It specifies CASKHGRGLAGLQETQYF.

The chain couples TRBV4-1 to TRBJ2-1; D possibly corresponds to TRBD2 (6 bases). CDR1 is MGHRA, CDR2 YSYEKL, per germline. CDR3 length equals 13 residues. Trimming removed 6 bases from V and 2 bases from J, with 8 bases in between. The CDR3 is CASSSGPYNEQFF. CDR3 sequence (DNA): TGCGCCAGCAGTAGCGGCCCCTACAATGAGCAGTTCTTC.

This sequence joins TRBV28 and TRBJ2-1, with 11 nucleotides matching TRBD2. CDR3 length: 13 residues. Germline values: CDR1 MDHEN, CDR2 SYDVKM. The junction had 2 bases not matched to a gene; V was cut back by 6 bases and J by 7 bases. The CDR3 is CASSTSGRNEQFF. DNA for the CDR3: TGTGCCAGCAGCACTAGCGGGAGAAATGAGCAGTTCTTC.

The rearrangement links TRBV5-4 to TRBJ2-2; TRBD2 aligns across 12 bases. Trimming removed 0 bases from V and 6 bases from J; junction bases left unmatched: 6. The CDR3 consists of 17 residues. Germline loops: CDR1 SGHNT, CDR2 YYREEE (reference sequence). The CDR3 DNA sequence: TGTGCCAGCAGCTTGGGACTAGCGGGAGTATATGCCGGGGAGCTGTTTTTT. Residues: CASSLGLAGVYAGELFF.

The V gene is TRBV7-8, the J gene TRBJ2-7, with D possibly TRBD1 on 6 matching bases. Germline V gene data show CDR1 as SGHVS and CDR2 as FQNEAQ. The CDR3 runs to 13 residues. V lost 5 bases, J lost 3 bases, and 11 bases lay in between. The CDR3 loop is CASSAGQNYEQYF. CDR3 in DNA: TGTGCCAGCAGCGCCGGACAGAACTACGAGCAGTACTTC.

The rearrangement links TRBV28 to TRBJ2-6; tentative D call: TRBD2 (7 bases). With 2 bases removed from V and 2 bases from J, the gap between germline ends came to 13 bases. Looked up from germline, CDR1 is MDHEN and CDR2 is SYDVKM. This CDR3 is built from 17 residues. This CDR3 reads CASSLRGGGTGANVLTF. Written as DNA, the CDR3 is TGTGCCAGCAGTTTAAGAGGGGGGGGCACTGGGGCCAACGTCCTGACTTTC.

The chain employs TRBV21-1 and TRBJ2-1. TRBV21-1 is assigned pseudogene status. The CDR3 is 11 amino acids. This CDR3 reads CASVPMDEQFF. The CDR3 DNA is TGTGCCAGCGTCCCAATGGATGAGCAGTTCTTC.

The CDR3 loop is CASSYGGVQQYF. In DNA form, the CDR3 reads TGTGCCAGTAGTTACGGGGGGGTCCAGCAGTACTTC. V is TRBV19 and J is TRBJ2-7; 8 positions agree with TRBD2. The ends lost 5 bases at V and 8 bases at J; junction bases unmatched: 5. The CDR3 length is 12 residues. Germline lookup yields CDR1 LNHDA and CDR2 SQIVND (reference sequence).

The chain couples TRBV15 to TRBJ1-1, with D perhaps TRBD1 (6 bases). From germline, CDR1 is LNHNV and CDR2 YYDKDF (reference sequence). With 0 bases removed from V and 12 bases from J, the gap between germline ends came to 8 bases. The CDR3 length is 11 residues. The CDR3 DNA reads TGTGCCACCAGCAGAGAGGACAGCCCTTTCTTT. It is translated as CATSREDSPFF. The full variable domain, in which reference TRBV15 and TRBJ1-1 provide the parts outside the CDR3, is DAMVIQNPRYQVTQFGKPVTLSCSQTLNHNVMYWYQQKSSQAPKLLFHYYDKDFNNEADTPDNFQSRRPNTSFCFLDIRSPGLGDTAMYLCATSREDSPFFGQGTRLTVV.

V is TRBV2 and J is TRBJ1-1, with TRBD1 matching over 7 bases. This CDR3 has 13 amino acids. Trimming at V came to 8 bases and at J to 0 bases, leaving 3 bases not matched to a gene. Germline assignment: CDR1 SNHLY and CDR2 FYNNEI. The CDR3 bases are TGTGCCAGCGCAGGGGGACTGAACACTGAAGCTTTCTTT. It specifies CASAGGLNTEAFF.

The rearrangement links TRBV9 to TRBJ2-1; 8 nucleotides agree with TRBD2. CDR3 size: 16 residues. J gave up 3 bases and V 2 bases, and 7 bases lay outside the gene matches. Germline V gene data show CDR1 as SGDLS and CDR2 as YYNGEE. The CDR3 is CASSVTSGPLYNEQFF. DNA for the CDR3: TGTGCCAGCAGCGTTACTAGCGGACCTCTCTACAATGAGCAGTTCTTC.